These 2 T cell receptor beta chains originate from one sample sequenced in a study of shared clonotypes between healthy human individuals. Here immunoSEQ multiplex PCR was the method, and the copy in TCRdb shows in-frame clones only, minus some. The sample lists hundreds of thousands of clones; about 97% were seen once. Sequences were obtained from naive CD4+ T cells sorted from blood. Described subset: CD45RA+ positively selected. The receptors were gathered from a woman in her thirties in good health.

The rearrangement links TRBV10-3 to TRBJ2-5; TRBD1 matches at 7 bases. J lost 2 bases, V lost 5 bases, and 5 bases had no gene match. Per germline, CDR1 ENHRY and CDR2 SYGVKD. The CDR3 runs to 14 residues. CDR3 nucleotide sequence: TGTGCCATCAGTAATCTACAGGGGCAAGAGACCCAGTACTTC. Translation: CAISNLQGQETQYF.

The J gene is TRBJ2-3, the V gene TRBV2; 9 bases align to TRBD2. The CDR3 runs 16 residues. Germline values: CDR1 SNHLY, CDR2 FYNNEI. V gave up 6 bases and J gave up 4 bases; unmatched junction bases: 11. Here the CDR3 reads CASSSYSGSLSDTQYF. CDR3 nucleotide sequence: TGTGCCAGCAGCTCTTATAGCGGGAGCTTGTCAGATACGCAGTATTTT.